This T cell receptor (beta chain) was profiled in a study of blood T cell repertoires in COVID-19. Study at large: Specimens from acute and convalescent COVID-19 originated in the United States, Italy and Spain. PBMCs, B-cell-depleted T cells, or T cells provided the cDNA or gDNA that made up the material.

Two consecutive negative NP/OP PCR tests, clearance, or resolved symptoms defined Cohort 3 recovery. Clones were read by immunoSEQ multiplex PCR, and TCRdb kept only the in-frame ones, dropping some. The sample includes about 330,000 clones, around 90% of them seen just once. Per the germline V gene, CDR1 is SGHAT and CDR2 is FQNNGV. The CDR3 has 16 residues. After removal of 1 base from V and 0 bases from J, the junction contained 4 bases not matched to a gene. The sequence was obtained from a man in his thirties or forties who had recovered from COVID-19. The sample was PBMCs or T cells enriched from blood (not recorded which). The rearrangement joins TRBV11-2 to TRBJ1-1; TRBD1 agrees at 8 bases. The CDR3 region is CASSLGTGGLNTEAFF. CDR3 sequence (DNA): TGTGCCAGCAGCTTAGGTACAGGGGGTTTGAACACTGAAGCTTTCTTT.